The rows below give T cell receptor beta chains drawn from one sample of a study of cytomegalovirus exposure and HLA in healthy donors. TCRdb's table, derived via immunoSEQ multiplex PCR, lists solely in-frame clones and lacks some. The sample shows under 130,000 clones, just under 75% of them seen only once. The sample consisted of PBMCs. The receptors here all came from a man in his fifties or sixties in good health and CMV-seropositive. CDR3s include the opening cysteine and the closing phenylalanine or tryptophan. D genes are given only for firm matches. Clone sizes are given selectively: once, few, many, or a class where the clone is expanded.

d_gene	v_gene	abundance	j_gene	CDR3aa	CDR3nt
NA	TRBV9	once	TRBJ2-7	CASSVDAGWTYEQYF	TGTGCCAGCAGCGTAGACGCGGGGTGGACCTACGAGCAGTACTTC
TRBD2	TRBV7-9	NA	TRBJ2-3	CSSSYPTSGTLTDTQYF	TGTTCCAGCAGCTACCCGACTAGCGGGACCCTCACAGATACGCAGTATTTT
TRBD1	TRBV10-3	NA	TRBJ1-1	CAIRDRGAEMNTEAFF	TGTGCCATCAGAGACAGGGGGGCTGAAATGAACACTGAAGCTTTCTTT
TRBD2	TRBV19	NA	TRBJ2-1	CASSVWGGGNNEQFF	TGTGCCAGTTCCGTTTGGGGCGGGGGAAACAATGAGCAGTTCTTC
NA	TRBV7-2	NA	TRBJ2-5	CASSLRLRADLFQETQYF	TGTGCCAGCAGCCTTCGTCTGAGGGCCGACCTTTTTCAAGAGACCCAGTACTTC
NA	TRBV5-1	few	TRBJ2-5	CASSLEFVGRGETQYF	TGCGCCAGCAGCTTGGAGTTTGTCGGGAGAGGGGAGACCCAGTACTTC
TRBD1	TRBV4-2	NA	TRBJ2-2	CASSLRGQGDTGELFF	TGTGCCAGCAGCTTACGAGGCCAGGGGGACACCGGGGAGCTGTTTTTT
TRBD2	TRBV7-2	NA	TRBJ2-5	CASSLARTSGGETQYF	TGTGCCAGCAGCTTAGCCCGGACTAGCGGTGGGGAGACCCAGTACTTC
NA	TRBV10-3	NA	TRBJ1-2	CAISESDSNYGYTF	TGTGCCATCAGTGAGTCGGACAGTAACTATGGCTACACCTTC
NA	TRBV27	NA	TRBJ1-1	CASSLVAATEAFF	TGTGCCAGCAGTTTGGTAGCCGCCACTGAAGCTTTCTTT
NA	TRBV27	NA	TRBJ2-2	CASSLFGTSGELFF	TGTGCCAGCAGTTTATTCGGGACATCCGGGGAGCTGTTTTTT
TRBD2	TRBV6-1	NA	TRBJ2-5	CASSEGLTSRGTQYF	TGTGCCAGCAGTGAAGGTCTGACTAGCAGAGGGACCCAGTACTTC
TRBD2	TRBV9	once	TRBJ2-7	CASSVSGASGSYEQYF	TGTGCCAGCAGCGTATCCGGGGCTAGCGGCTCCTACGAGCAGTACTTC
TRBD1	TRBV6-1	NA	TRBJ1-1	CASRPGGSEAFF	TGTGCCAGCAGACCAGGGGGGTCTGAAGCTTTCTTT
NA	TRBV7-8	NA	TRBJ1-6	CASSPAVAGESSPLHF	TGTGCCAGCAGCCCGGCGGTAGCAGGGGAGAGCTCACCCCTCCACTTT
NA	TRBV7-9	NA	TRBJ2-7	CASSLPTRNYEQYF	TGTGCCAGCAGCCTCCCGACTAGGAACTACGAGCAGTACTTC
TRBD2	TRBV7-9	NA	TRBJ2-7	CASSERTSGPLPMQYF	TGTGCCAGCAGCGAAAGGACTAGCGGGCCCTTGCCGATGCAGTACTTC
NA	TRBV2	NA	TRBJ2-1	CASSLLSRQSSYNEQFF	TGTGCCAGCAGTCTCCTTAGCCGGCAGAGCTCCTACAATGAGCAGTTCTTC
NA	TRBV9	NA	TRBJ1-2	CASSGGIPNYGYTF	TGTGCCAGCAGCGGAGGAATTCCCAACTATGGCTACACCTTC
TRBD1	TRBV5-5	NA	TRBJ1-2	CASTRGQGYSGGYGYTF	TGTGCCAGCACCCGTGGACAGGGGTATTCCGGCGGCTATGGCTACACCTTC
NA	TRBV4-1	NA	TRBJ2-7	CASSTRPTSKVMGGYEQYF	TGCGCCAGCAGCACCCGACCCACAAGCAAAGTGATGGGGGGCTACGAGCAGTACTTC
NA	TRBV4-1	NA	TRBJ2-3	CASSRGAMGADTQYF	TGCGCCAGCAGCCGCGGGGCGATGGGGGCAGATACGCAGTATTTT
TRBD1	TRBV27	NA	TRBJ1-2	CASSPTGKVGYTF	TGTGCCAGCAGCCCGACAGGGAAGGTTGGCTACACCTTC
TRBD1	TRBV5-1	NA	TRBJ2-2	CASGTGDTGELFF	TGCGCCAGCGGGACAGGGGACACCGGGGAGCTGTTTTTT
TRBD1	TRBV7-8	NA	TRBJ2-7	CASSRRAGQGYEQYF	TGTGCCAGCAGTAGAAGAGCGGGACAGGGTTACGAGCAGTACTTC
TRBD1	TRBV11-1	NA	TRBJ2-6	CASSLGQGANGANVLTF	TGTGCCAGCAGCTTAGGACAGGGGGCGAACGGGGCCAACGTCCTGACTTTC
NA	TRBV7-9	NA	TRBJ2-2	CSSSPGVWELFF	TGTTCCAGCAGCCCAGGGGTGTGGGAGCTGTTTTTT
TRBD1	TRBV5-1	NA	TRBJ1-3	CASSPRTGGSGNTIYF	TGCGCCAGCAGCCCGCGGACAGGGGGGTCTGGAAACACCATATATTTT
NA	TRBV9	NA	TRBJ1-2	CASSHGGIIYGYTF	TGTGCCAGCAGCCACGGGGGGATTATTTATGGCTACACCTTC
TRBD1	TRBV5-1	NA	TRBJ2-3	CASSVWDRGSDTQYF	TGCGCCAGCAGCGTGTGGGACAGGGGGTCAGATACGCAGTATTTT
TRBD2	TRBV5-6	few	TRBJ2-7	CASTFGGGRYEQYF	TGTGCCAGCACCTTCGGGGGGGGAAGATACGAGCAGTACTTC
NA	TRBV4-1	NA	TRBJ2-7	CASSLRERTYEQYF	TGCGCCAGCAGCCTACGGGAAAGGACCTACGAGCAGTACTTC
NA	TRBV5-5	NA	TRBJ1-2	CASSPTGSGYTF	TGTGCCAGCAGCCCAACAGGGAGTGGCTACACCTTC
NA	TRBV6-6	few	TRBJ2-7	CASTMDSGSNEQYF	TGTGCCAGCACTATGGACAGCGGTAGCAACGAGCAGTACTTC
NA	TRBV6-1	few	TRBJ1-5	CASSAFQPQHF	TGTGCCAGCAGTGCTTTTCAGCCCCAGCATTTT
NA	TRBV15	NA	TRBJ1-1	CATSRGGRGWNTEAFF	TGTGCCACCAGCAGAGGTGGCAGGGGATGGAACACTGAAGCTTTCTTT
TRBD1	TRBV7-8	NA	TRBJ2-1	CASSTNRGRVNEQFF	TGTGCCAGCAGCACTAACAGGGGGCGCGTAAATGAGCAGTTCTTC
NA	TRBV30	NA	TRBJ2-1	CAWGLSPLFF	TGTGCCTGGGGACTGTCCCCCTTGTTCTTC
NA	TRBV7-6	NA	TRBJ2-2	CASSLALDRGNTGELFF	TGTGCCAGCAGCTTAGCGTTAGACCGGGGTAACACCGGGGAGCTGTTTTTT
TRBD1	TRBV28	NA	TRBJ2-7	CASSPPGQAIYEQYF	TGTGCCAGCAGCCCGCCGGGACAGGCGATTTACGAGCAGTACTTC
NA	TRBV7-8	NA	TRBJ2-7	CASSPTGSSYEQYF	TGTGCCAGCAGCCCCACAGGGAGCTCCTACGAGCAGTACTTC
TRBD2	TRBV7-7	NA	TRBJ2-2	CASSLELAGANTGELFF	TGTGCCAGCAGCTTAGAGCTAGCGGGGGCAAACACCGGGGAGCTGTTTTTT
NA	TRBV4-1	few	TRBJ1-4	CASSQSRASRDEKLFF	TGCGCCAGCAGCCAAAGTCGTGCAAGTCGGGATGAAAAACTGTTTTTT
TRBD2	TRBV7-2	once	TRBJ2-3	CASRTSGGPDTQYF	TGTGCCAGCAGGACTAGCGGGGGCCCAGATACGCAGTATTTT
TRBD1	TRBV10-1	NA	TRBJ2-1	CATSRGHGVDEQFF	TGCGCCACCTCCAGGGGGCATGGGGTCGATGAGCAGTTCTTC
NA	TRBV4-2	NA	TRBJ1-4	CASSPSRGGLTNEKLFF	TGTGCCAGCAGCCCGTCGCGGGGCGGTTTGACTAATGAAAAACTGTTTTTT
NA	TRBV4-1	NA	TRBJ2-5	CASSRDTASVETQYF	TGCGCCAGCAGCCGCGATACAGCCTCGGTTGAGACCCAGTACTTC
NA	TRBV7-8	NA	TRBJ1-4	CASSLGQITGEKLFF	TGTGCCAGCAGCTTAGGACAGATTACCGGTGAAAAACTGTTTTTT
NA	TRBV7-3	NA	TRBJ2-2	CASSLGLANTGELFF	TGTGCCAGCAGCTTGGGACTGGCTAACACCGGGGAGCTGTTTTTT
NA	TRBV7-3	NA	TRBJ1-2	CASSLGQGYGYTF	TGTGCCAGCAGCTTAGGCCAGGGCTATGGCTACACCTTC
NA	TRBV2	NA	TRBJ2-1	CASSVMGLHEQFF	TGTGCCAGCAGTGTTATGGGGCTCCATGAGCAGTTCTTC
NA	TRBV2	few	TRBJ2-5	CASRGGAFQETQYF	TGTGCCAGCAGGGGGGGGGCCTTCCAAGAGACCCAGTACTTC
NA	TRBV30	NA	TRBJ2-2	CAWSFGGPTGELFF	TGTGCCTGGAGTTTCGGAGGGCCTACCGGGGAGCTGTTTTTT
TRBD1	TRBV25-1	NA	TRBJ2-7	CASSAGTGGRYEQYF	TGTGCCAGCAGTGCAGGGACAGGGGGCAGGTACGAGCAGTACTTC
TRBD1	TRBV6-1	NA	TRBJ2-7	CASSEGAGGIYEQYF	TGTGCCAGCAGTGAAGGGGCAGGGGGCATCTACGAGCAGTACTTC